These 32 T cell receptor beta chains were sequenced from one sample in a study of PD-1 blockade in classical Hodgkin lymphoma. Produced via immunoSEQ multiplex PCR; TCRdb's table is partial and in-frame only. The sample lists 150,000 or so clones, 78% occurring once. Relapse after autologous stem cell transplantation occurred in every patient, and brentuximab vedotin exposure varied. The sequenced sample was peripheral blood mononuclear cells (PBMCs), obtained before the second cycle of nivolumab. The receptors originated from a human donor with classical Hodgkin lymphoma.

This rearrangement joins TRBV30 to TRBJ2-3, with 10 bases identical to TRBD2. Germline assignment: CDR1 GTSNPN and CDR2 SVGIG (reference sequence). This CDR3 contains 15 residues. Unmatched junction bases numbered 4, after V lost 3 bases and J lost 1 base. CDR3 in amino acids: CAWRRGTSGTDTQYF. CDR3 sequence (DNA): TGTGCCTGGAGAAGAGGGACTAGCGGCACAGATACGCAGTATTTT.

The chain carries TRBV10-3 and TRBJ1-5, with 7 nucleotides matching TRBD1. This CDR3 is built from 15 residues. CDR1 ENHRY and CDR2 SYGVKD come from the germline V gene. The junction had 9 bases not matched to a gene; V was cut back by 10 bases and J by 0 bases. Here the CDR3 reads CATSDRDYSNQPQHF. CDR3 in DNA: TGTGCCACCTCCGACAGGGATTATAGCAATCAGCCCCAGCATTTT.

V gene TRBV5-6 combines with J gene TRBJ1-1, with D hard to call. This CDR3 region has 16 residues. Germline V CDR1 and CDR2: SGHDT, YYEEEE. The V gene lost 6 bases and the J gene lost 4 bases, with 22 bases spanning the gap. The CDR3 bases are TGTGCCAGCAACTTCTTCGACGAAAGTTTGAGCACTGAAGCTTTCTTT. Amino acids: CASNFFDESLSTEAFF.

The gene calls are TRBV5-6 and TRBJ2-4; a weak D match, TRBD2 (5 bases). This CDR3 has 13 amino acids. V was clipped by 2 bases and J by 7 bases, with 10 bases between them. Per germline, CDR1 SGHDT and CDR2 YYEEEE. CDR3 loop: CASSFVPGNIQYF. CDR3 DNA: TGTGCCAGCAGCTTCGTACCGGGGAACATTCAGTACTTC.

For this clone: A read error may be the cause here, since a much bigger clone is one base away. The same CDR3 also results from other DNA sequences found in this sample. The V call is TRBV12-5, the J call TRBJ2-3; tentatively, D is TRBD2 (7 bases). The CDR3 has 15 amino acids. The V gene's germline CDR1 is LGHNT and CDR2 FRNRAP. In nucleotides, the CDR3 is TGTGCTAGTGGGTTGGGGGGGGCCGGCTACGATACGCAGTATTTT. As protein: CASGLGGAGYDTQYF.

This chain joins TRBV19 and TRBJ2-1, with TRBD2 identical over 12 bases. The length of the CDR3 is 15 residues. From germline, CDR1 is LNHDA and CDR2 SQIVND (reference sequence). Germline trimming cut 3 bases from V and 7 bases from J; bases unmatched to any gene: 4. The CDR3 protein is CASSMYLAGGNEQFF. DNA for the CDR3: TGTGCCAGTAGTATGTATCTAGCGGGAGGGAATGAGCAGTTCTTC.

The rearrangement uses TRBV19 and TRBJ2-1, with 11 bases fitting TRBD2. CDR3 length: 16 residues. CDR1 LNHDA and CDR2 SQIVND come from the germline V gene (reference sequence). The V segment lost 4 bases and the J segment 2 bases; nucleotides outside the gene matches: 4. For the CDR3, the DNA is TGTGCCAGTAGTACCAGACTAGCGGGGACCTACAATGAGCAGTTCTTC. Translated: CASSTRLAGTYNEQFF. The full variable domain, its missing parts supplied by reference TRBV19 and TRBJ2-1, is DGGITQSPKYLFRKEGQNVTLSCEQNLNHDAMYWYRQDPGQGLRLIYYSQIVNDFQKGDIAEGYSVSREKKESFPLTVTSAQKNPTAFYLCASSTRLAGTYNEQFFGPGTRLTVL.

The V gene is TRBV19, the J gene TRBJ2-1, with 7 bases fitting TRBD2. CDR1 is LNHDA and CDR2 is SQIVND in the germline V gene (reference sequence). Unmatched junction bases numbered 10, after V lost 1 base and J lost 7 bases. This CDR3 is built from 16 residues. The CDR3 nucleotides are TGTGCCAGTAGTATAGGTTCGAGCGGGGTTAGTAATGAGCAGTTCTTC. It specifies CASSIGSSGVSNEQFF.

The chain has TRBV6-6 and TRBJ1-6; D not resolved. V lost 10 bases and J 7 bases, leaving 14 bases between the germline ends. Per the germline V gene, CDR1 is MNHNY and CDR2 is SVGAGI (reference sequence). This CDR3 has 13 amino acids. Here the CDR3 DNA reads TGTGCCACCCACCGAGGTAGCAATTCACCCCTCCACTTT. This encodes CATHRGSNSPLHF.

The CDR3 nucleotides read TGTGCCAGCAGCTTAGCGTTGTCGGAGACCCGCTATGGCTACACCTTC. Its protein product is CASSLALSETRYGYTF. The V and J genes are TRBV11-2 and TRBJ1-2, with D unclear. Germline CDR1 reads SGHAT; CDR2 reads FQNNGV. V lost 1 base to trimming and J lost 4 bases, with 16 bases between them. CDR3 length equals 16 residues.

This sequence joins TRBV5-4 and TRBJ2-2; 9 nucleotides agree with TRBD2. The length of the CDR3 is 15 residues. The ends lost 3 bases at V and 5 bases at J; junction bases unmatched: 5. Germline CDR1 SGHNT, CDR2 YYREEE (reference sequence). Here the CDR3 reads CASSSRAGGTGELFF. For the CDR3, the DNA is TGTGCCAGCAGCTCGCGAGCGGGAGGAACCGGGGAGCTGTTTTTT.

This sequence joins TRBV7-6 and TRBJ2-7; 8 bases line up with TRBD1. V lost 4 bases, J lost 6 bases, and 14 bases stayed unmatched. Germline values: CDR1 SGHVS, CDR2 FNYEAQ. There are 16 residues in the CDR3. CDR3 protein: CASSSVTGVNGAEQYF. The DNA of the CDR3 is TGTGCCAGCAGCTCCGTGACAGGGGTAAACGGGGCCGAGCAGTACTTC.

This rearrangement joins TRBV18 to TRBJ2-1; 7 bases line up with TRBD2. V trimming: 4 bases; J trimming: 6 bases; junction bases outside the gene matches: 6. From germline, CDR1 is KGHSH and CDR2 LQKENI. This CDR3 spans 14 amino acids. In DNA, the CDR3 is TGTGCCAGCTCACAGGGAGGGGTCGTCAATGAGCAGTTCTTC. It translates to CASSQGGVVNEQFF.

J is TRBJ1-1 and V is TRBV29-1; D perhaps matches TRBD1 (5 bases). Between the trimmed V and J ends, which lost 3 bases and 2 bases, there was a span of 10 bases. This CDR3 is built from 13 residues. The V gene's germline CDR1 is SQVTM and CDR2 ANQGSEA. In DNA form, the CDR3 reads TGCAGCGTTGACCAGGGCCTAAACACTGAAGCTTTCTTT. Amino acid sequence: CSVDQGLNTEAFF. The variable domain in full, with the rest retrieved from reference TRBV29-1 and TRBJ1-1, is SAVISQKPSRDICQRGTSLTIQCQVDSQVTMMFWYRQQPGQSLTLIATANQGSEATYESGFVIDKFPISRPNLTFSTLTVSNMSPEDSSIYLCSVDQGLNTEAFFGQGTRLTVV.

The V gene is TRBV25-1, the J gene TRBJ1-4, with no clear D. In germline, CDR1 is MGHDK, CDR2 SYGVNS. V shed 3 bases and J shed 6 bases, with 14 bases lying between them. This CDR3 is built from 15 residues. CDR3 coding DNA: TGTGCCAGCAGTGACACATCTACCTTGGATGAAAAACTGTTTTTT. Encoded protein: CASSDTSTLDEKLFF.

This clone was found a few times. The chain employs TRBV18 and TRBJ1-5; D gene unclear. V lost 3 bases and J 9 bases, leaving 12 bases between the germline ends. The CDR3 runs 13 residues. Germline lookup yields CDR1 KGHSH and CDR2 LQKENI. CDR3 residues: CASSPRAEVPQHF. CDR3 DNA: TGTGCCAGCTCACCCCGGGCGGAAGTGCCCCAGCATTTT. The full variable domain, completed using reference TRBV18 and TRBJ1-5, is NAGVMQNPRHLVRRRGQEARLRCSPMKGHSHVYWYRQLPEEGLKFMVYLQKENIIDESGMPKERFSAEFPKEGPSILRIQQVVRGDSAAYFCASSPRAEVPQHFGDGTRLSIL.

V is TRBV6-1 and J is TRBJ2-1, with 11 bases that match TRBD2. Germline V gene sequence: CDR1 MNHNS, CDR2 SASEGT. J gave up 7 bases and V 3 bases, and 5 bases lay outside the gene matches. The CDR3 is made up of 15 amino acids. CDR3 nucleotide sequence: TGTGCCAGCAGTGATAGCGGGAGGGCCAGAAATGAGCAGTTCTTC. Amino acids: CASSDSGRARNEQFF.

This chain's CDR3 is CASSIYSEGEKLFF. The CDR3 bases are TGTGCCAGTAGTATCTACTCCGAAGGCGAAAAACTGTTTTTT. The chain links TRBV19 to TRBJ1-4; no firm D call. This CDR3 is built from 14 residues. The germline V and J ends were trimmed by 3 bases and 8 bases, with 13 bases remaining between them. The germline gives CDR1 LNHDA, CDR2 SQIVND (reference sequence).

With respect to this clone: This sample also contains other DNA sequences that code for the same CDR3. The rearrangement links TRBV2 to TRBJ1-1; 7 nucleotides agree with TRBD1. Germline values: CDR1 SNHLY, CDR2 FYNNEI. The junction had 1 base not matched to a gene; V was cut back by 4 bases and J by 2 bases. The CDR3 is 13 residues long. CDR3 amino acids: CASSGQGNTEAFF. The DNA of the CDR3 is TGTGCCAGCAGTGGACAGGGTAACACTGAAGCTTTCTTT.

This clone has only a few counts. The CDR3 loop is CASSLADEQFF. CDR3 in DNA: TGTGCCAGCAGCCTTGCGGATGAGCAGTTCTTC. This sequence joins TRBV4-2 and TRBJ2-1; D unresolved. V lost 4 bases and J lost 8, with 6 bases in between. The germline V gene has CDR1 LGHNA and CDR2 YNFKEQ. The CDR3 consists of 11 residues.

The gene calls are TRBV6-5 and TRBJ2-5, with D maybe TRBD1 (6 bases). Germline CDR1 reads MNHEY; CDR2 reads SVGAGI. V lost 2 bases and J 5 bases, leaving 12 bases between the germline ends. The CDR3 runs 14 residues. The CDR3 bases are TGTGCCAGCAGTTACGGGGACATAAAGGAGACCCAGTACTTC. Its protein product is CASSYGDIKETQYF.

V gene TRBV18 combines with J gene TRBJ2-3; D not certain. This CDR3 has 14 residues. Between the trimmed V and J ends, which lost 3 bases and 1 base, there was a span of 8 bases. The germline V gene encodes CDR1 KGHSH and CDR2 LQKENI. This CDR3 is CASSPGRGTDTQYF. CDR3 bases: TGTGCCAGCTCACCCGGTCGTGGCACAGATACGCAGTATTTT.

This clone appeared once. The chain employs TRBV10-3 and TRBJ1-6; no firm D call. V lost 0 bases, J lost 8 bases, and 14 bases lay in between. Looked up from germline, CDR1 is ENHRY and CDR2 is SYGVKD. The CDR3 extends over 16 amino acids. This CDR3 is CAISESLGNADSPLHF. In DNA form, the CDR3 reads TGTGCCATCAGTGAGTCGCTGGGGAATGCGGATTCACCCCTCCACTTT.

The chain couples TRBV29-1 to TRBJ2-3, with TRBD1 matching 9 bases. The CDR3 is 15 amino acids. The germline V gene has CDR1 SQVTM and CDR2 ANQGSEA. Germline trimming cut 6 bases from V and 6 bases from J; bases unmatched to any gene: 13. DNA for the CDR3: TGCAGCGTCCCCGGGGGACAGGGAGTAATCGATACGCAGTATTTT. Amino acids: CSVPGGQGVIDTQYF.

This clone was counted many times. The same CDR3 arises from other DNA sequences in this sample as well. This rearrangement joins TRBV7-9 to TRBJ1-4; D unclear. Germline CDR1 and CDR2: SEHNR and FQNEAQ (reference sequence). V lost 5 bases and J lost 0, with 1 base in between. This CDR3 is built from 12 residues. In DNA, the CDR3 is TGTGCCAGCAGCCCAACTAATGAAAAACTGTTTTTT. It encodes CASSPTNEKLFF.

The table lists this clone with a count of one. This chain links TRBV5-1 with TRBJ2-7; no clear D gene. The CDR3 sequence is 16 residues long. Germline-derived CDR1 and CDR2 are SGHRS and YFSETQ. Trimming left V 0 bases short and J 2 bases short, with 15 bases between. CDR3 in amino acids: CASSLDPKNLAYEQYF. DNA for the CDR3: TGCGCCAGCAGCTTGGACCCAAAGAACTTAGCCTACGAGCAGTACTTC.

There are many counts of this clone. V is TRBV5-5 and J is TRBJ2-2, with TRBD1 as a possible D gene (6 bases). CDR3 length: 16 residues. Trimming shortened V by 1 base and J by 2 bases, and 12 bases separated the two germline ends. The germline V gene encodes CDR1 SGHKS and CDR2 YYEKEE (reference sequence). The CDR3 protein is CASSLLGGQNTGELFF. The DNA of the CDR3 is TGTGCCAGCAGCTTGTTAGGGGGACAAAACACCGGGGAGCTGTTTTTT.

The CDR3 spells CASGSPWGGFNPYEQYF. CDR3 in DNA: TGTGCTAGTGGTTCCCCCTGGGGGGGATTTAACCCCTACGAGCAGTACTTC. The chain employs TRBV12-5 and TRBJ2-7; TRBD2 matches at 7 bases. V lost 4 bases, J lost 2 bases, and 14 bases stayed unmatched. Germline V gives CDR1 LGHNT, CDR2 FRNRAP. This CDR3 contains 17 residues.

The rearrangement joins TRBV6-1 to TRBJ2-7, with 8 bases fitting TRBD2. V gave up 4 bases and J gave up 2 bases; unmatched junction bases: 10. CDR3 length: 16 residues. In germline, CDR1 is MNHNS, CDR2 SASEGT. The DNA of the CDR3 is TGTGCCAGCAGTGTTGGGACTCCGGGACTAGCCTACGAGCAGTACTTC. Residues: CASSVGTPGLAYEQYF.

The rearrangement joins TRBV10-3 to TRBJ2-5; D gene uncertain. The CDR3 consists of 14 residues. CDR1 and CDR2 from the germline V gene are ENHRY and SYGVKD. V was clipped by 2 bases and J by 4 bases, with 11 bases between them. The CDR3 sequence: CAISERGVGETQYF. CDR3 coding DNA: TGTGCCATCAGTGAGCGTGGGGTTGGAGAGACCCAGTACTTC.

V usage is TRBV7-9 and J usage is TRBJ2-7, with D perhaps assigned TRBD1 or TRBD2 (6 bases each). This CDR3 has 17 residues. V was pared by 6 bases and J by 0 bases, with 21 bases between. Germline V CDR1 and CDR2: SEHNR, FQNEAQ (reference sequence). Here the CDR3 reads CASSLINGGHSSYEQYF. CDR3 nucleotide sequence: TGTGCCAGCAGTTTAATAAACGGGGGACACAGCTCCTACGAGCAGTACTTC. The full variable domain, rest sourced from reference TRBV7-9 and TRBJ2-7, is DTGVSQNPRHKITKRGQNVTFRCDPISEHNRLYWYRQTLGQGPEFLTYFQNEAQLEKSRLLSDRFSAERPKGSFSTLEIQRTEQGDSAMYLCASSLINGGHSSYEQYFGPGTRLTVT.

This chain links TRBV27 with TRBJ2-6, with 8 bases aligning to TRBD1. Germline CDR1 is MNHEY and CDR2 is SMNVEV (reference sequence). V gave up 1 base and J gave up 0 bases; unmatched junction bases: 8. There are 19 residues in the CDR3. The CDR3 here is CASSLFGDRYHSGANVLTF. As DNA, the CDR3 is TGTGCCAGCAGTTTATTCGGGGACAGGTACCACTCTGGGGCCAACGTCCTGACTTTC.